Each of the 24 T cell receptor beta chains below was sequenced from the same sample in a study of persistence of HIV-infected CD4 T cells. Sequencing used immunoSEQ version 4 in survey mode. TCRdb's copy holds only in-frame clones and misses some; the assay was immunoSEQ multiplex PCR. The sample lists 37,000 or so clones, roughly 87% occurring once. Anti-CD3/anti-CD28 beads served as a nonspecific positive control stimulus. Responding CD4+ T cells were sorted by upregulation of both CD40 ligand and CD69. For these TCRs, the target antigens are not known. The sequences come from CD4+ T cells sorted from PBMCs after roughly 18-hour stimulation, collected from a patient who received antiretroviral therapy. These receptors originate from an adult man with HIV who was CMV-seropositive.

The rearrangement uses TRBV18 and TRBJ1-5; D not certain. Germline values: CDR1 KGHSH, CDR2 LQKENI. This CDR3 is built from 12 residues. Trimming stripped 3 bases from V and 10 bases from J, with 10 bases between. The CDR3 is CASSPSDGPQHF. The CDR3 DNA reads TGTGCCAGCTCACCTTCGGATGGACCCCAGCATTTT.

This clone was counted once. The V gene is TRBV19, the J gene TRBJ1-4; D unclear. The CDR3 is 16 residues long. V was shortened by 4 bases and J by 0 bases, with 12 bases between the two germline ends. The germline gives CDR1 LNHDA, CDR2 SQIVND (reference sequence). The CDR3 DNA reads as TGTGCCAGTAGTACGGAGGGTTACGCAACTAATGAAAAACTGTTTTTT. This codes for CASSTEGYATNEKLFF.

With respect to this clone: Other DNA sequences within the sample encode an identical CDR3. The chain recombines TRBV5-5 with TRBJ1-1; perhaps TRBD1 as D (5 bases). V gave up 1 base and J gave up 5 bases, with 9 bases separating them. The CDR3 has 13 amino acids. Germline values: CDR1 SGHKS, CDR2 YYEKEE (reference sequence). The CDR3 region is CASSLFGGTEAFF. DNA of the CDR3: TGTGCCAGCAGCTTGTTTGGGGGGACTGAAGCTTTCTTT.

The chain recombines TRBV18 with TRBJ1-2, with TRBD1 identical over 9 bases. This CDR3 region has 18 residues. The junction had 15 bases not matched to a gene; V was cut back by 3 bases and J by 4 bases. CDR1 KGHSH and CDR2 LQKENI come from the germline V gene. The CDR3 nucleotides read TGTGCCAGCTCACCCGTGGGACAGGGTTTCGGGGTTAGCTATGGCTACACCTTC. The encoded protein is CASSPVGQGFGVSYGYTF.

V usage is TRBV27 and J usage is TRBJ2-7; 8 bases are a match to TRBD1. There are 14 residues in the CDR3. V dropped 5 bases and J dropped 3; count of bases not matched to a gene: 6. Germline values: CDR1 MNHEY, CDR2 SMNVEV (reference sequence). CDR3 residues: CASSIPGGRYEQYF. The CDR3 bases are TGTGCCAGCAGTATCCCAGGGGGCCGCTACGAGCAGTACTTC.

The CDR3 DNA reads TGTGCCAGCAGCCGCCCAACCTTCCAGGGTCCGAACACTGAAGCTTTCTTT. Its translation: CASSRPTFQGPNTEAFF. V usage is TRBV7-2 and J usage is TRBJ1-1; a weak D match, TRBD1 (5 bases). With 5 bases removed from V and 1 base from J, the gap between germline ends came to 20 bases. The CDR3 has 17 residues. Germline V CDR1 and CDR2: SGHTA, FQGNSA.

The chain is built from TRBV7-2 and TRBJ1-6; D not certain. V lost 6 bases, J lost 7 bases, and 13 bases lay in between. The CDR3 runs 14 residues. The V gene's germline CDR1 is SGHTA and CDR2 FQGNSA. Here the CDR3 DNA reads TGTGCCAGCAGACGTCCGCTTATGAATTCACCCCTCCACTTT. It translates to CASRRPLMNSPLHF.

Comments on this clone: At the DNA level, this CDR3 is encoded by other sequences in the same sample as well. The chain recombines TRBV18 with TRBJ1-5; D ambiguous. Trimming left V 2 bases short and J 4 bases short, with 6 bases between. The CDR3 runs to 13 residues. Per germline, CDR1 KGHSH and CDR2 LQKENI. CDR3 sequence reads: CASSPGDNQPQHF. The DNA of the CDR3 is TGTGCCAGCTCACCAGGGGATAATCAGCCCCAGCATTTT.

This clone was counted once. The DNA of the CDR3 is TGTGCCAGCAGCCTAAGAGGTACTAGCGGGACAACCACAGATACGCAGTATTTT. Its protein is CASSLRGTSGTTTDTQYF. The V gene is TRBV7-3, the J gene TRBJ2-3; 10 bases match TRBD2. The J segment lost 2 bases and the V segment lost 5 bases, leaving 13 bases of the junction unmatched. The germline V gene encodes CDR1 SGHTA and CDR2 FQGTGA. CDR3 size: 18 residues.

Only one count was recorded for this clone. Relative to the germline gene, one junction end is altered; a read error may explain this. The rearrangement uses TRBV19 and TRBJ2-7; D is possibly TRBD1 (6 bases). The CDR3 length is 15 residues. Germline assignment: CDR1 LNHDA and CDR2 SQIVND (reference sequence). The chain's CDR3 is CASSLEGTRPYEQYF. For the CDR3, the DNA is TGTGCCAGTAGTCTAGAAGGGACACGACCCTACGAGCAGTACTTC.

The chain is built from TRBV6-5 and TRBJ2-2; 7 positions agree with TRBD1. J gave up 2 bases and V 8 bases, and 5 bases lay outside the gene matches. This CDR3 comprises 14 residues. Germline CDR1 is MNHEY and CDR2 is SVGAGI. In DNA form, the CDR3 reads TGTGCCAGCGTGGACAGGTTAAACACCGGGGAGCTGTTTTTT. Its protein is CASVDRLNTGELFF.

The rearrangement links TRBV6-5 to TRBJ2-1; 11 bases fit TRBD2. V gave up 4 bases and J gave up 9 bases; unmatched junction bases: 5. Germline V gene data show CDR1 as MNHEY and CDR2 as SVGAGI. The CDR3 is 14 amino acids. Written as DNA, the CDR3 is TGTGCCAGCAGTTCTCCGGGACTAGCGGCTGAGCAGTTCTTC. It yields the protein CASSSPGLAAEQFF.

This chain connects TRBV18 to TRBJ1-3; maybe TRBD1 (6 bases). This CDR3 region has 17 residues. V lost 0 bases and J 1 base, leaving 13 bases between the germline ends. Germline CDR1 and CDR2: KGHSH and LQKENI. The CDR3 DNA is TGTGCCAGCTCACCACCGGGTCGGGGGCAGTCTGGAAACACCATATATTTT. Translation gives CASSPPGRGQSGNTIYF.

The CDR3 nucleotides are TGTGCCTGGAGGAGAGGGGGACTCGAAAAACTGTTTTTT. Translation gives CAWRRGGLEKLFF. The chain links TRBV30 to TRBJ1-4; D possibly corresponds to TRBD1 (6 bases). The germline gives CDR1 GTSNPN, CDR2 SVGIG (reference sequence). Trimming stripped 3 bases from V and 8 bases from J, with 13 bases between. There are 13 residues in the CDR3.

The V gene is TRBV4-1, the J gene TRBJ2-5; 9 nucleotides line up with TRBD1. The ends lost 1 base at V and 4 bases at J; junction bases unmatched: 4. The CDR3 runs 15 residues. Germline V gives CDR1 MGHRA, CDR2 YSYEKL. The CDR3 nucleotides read TGCGCCAGCAGCCAAGGGACAGGGGAGGGAGAGACCCAGTACTTC. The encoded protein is CASSQGTGEGETQYF.

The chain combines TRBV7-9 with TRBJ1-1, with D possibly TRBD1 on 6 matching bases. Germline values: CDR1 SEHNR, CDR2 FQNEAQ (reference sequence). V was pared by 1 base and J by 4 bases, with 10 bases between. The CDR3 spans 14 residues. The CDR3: CASSLGGGPTEAFF. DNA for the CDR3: TGTGCCAGCAGCTTAGGCGGGGGGCCCACTGAAGCTTTCTTT.

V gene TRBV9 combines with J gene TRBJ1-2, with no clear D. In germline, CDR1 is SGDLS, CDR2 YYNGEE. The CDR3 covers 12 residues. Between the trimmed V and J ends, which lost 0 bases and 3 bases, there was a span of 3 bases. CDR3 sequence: CASSVGDYGYTF. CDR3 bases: TGTGCCAGCAGCGTAGGGGACTATGGCTACACCTTC.

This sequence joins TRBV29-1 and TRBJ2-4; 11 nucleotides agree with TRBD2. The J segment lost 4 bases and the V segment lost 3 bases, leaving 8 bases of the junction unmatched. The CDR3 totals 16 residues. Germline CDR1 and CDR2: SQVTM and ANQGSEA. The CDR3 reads CSVDAETSGVKNIQYF. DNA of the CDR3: TGCAGCGTTGACGCCGAGACTAGCGGGGTTAAAAACATTCAGTACTTC.

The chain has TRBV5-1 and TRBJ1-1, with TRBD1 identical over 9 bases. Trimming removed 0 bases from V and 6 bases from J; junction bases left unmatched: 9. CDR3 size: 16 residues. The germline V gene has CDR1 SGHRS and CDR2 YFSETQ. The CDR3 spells CASSLDPTGGAAEAFF. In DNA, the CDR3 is TGCGCCAGCAGCTTGGACCCCACAGGGGGCGCAGCTGAAGCTTTCTTT.

DNA of the CDR3: TGCAGCGTTGACAGGGGGCGTCAAACTGAAGCTTTCTTT. It specifies CSVDRGRQTEAFF. The V and J genes are TRBV29-1 and TRBJ1-1, with TRBD1 matching 8 bases. The CDR3 has 13 residues. Trimming at V came to 3 bases and at J to 5 bases, leaving 5 bases not matched to a gene. Germline loops: CDR1 SQVTM, CDR2 ANQGSEA. Using reference TRBV29-1 and TRBJ1-1 for the parts outside the CDR3, the full variable domain is SAVISQKPSRDICQRGTSLTIQCQVDSQVTMMFWYRQQPGQSLTLIATANQGSEATYESGFVIDKFPISRPNLTFSTLTVSNMSPEDSSIYLCSVDRGRQTEAFFGQGTRLTVV.

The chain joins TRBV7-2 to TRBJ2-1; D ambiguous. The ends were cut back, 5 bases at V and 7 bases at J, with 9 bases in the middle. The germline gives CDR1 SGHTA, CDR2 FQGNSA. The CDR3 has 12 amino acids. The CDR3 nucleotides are TGTGCCAGCAGCCCTGTTTCTAATGAGCAGTTCTTC. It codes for CASSPVSNEQFF.

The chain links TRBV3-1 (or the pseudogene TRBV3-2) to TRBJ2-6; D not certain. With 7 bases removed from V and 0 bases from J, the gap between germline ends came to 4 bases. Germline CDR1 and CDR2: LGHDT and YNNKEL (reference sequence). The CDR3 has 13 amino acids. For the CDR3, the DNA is TGTGCCAGCACCCGCTCTGGGGCCAACGTCCTGACTTTC. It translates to CASTRSGANVLTF.

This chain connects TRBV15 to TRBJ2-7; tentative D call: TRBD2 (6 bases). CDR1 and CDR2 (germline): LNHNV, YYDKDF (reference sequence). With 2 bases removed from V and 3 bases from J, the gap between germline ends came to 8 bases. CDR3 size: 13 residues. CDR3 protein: CATSRRDFYEQYF. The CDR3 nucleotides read TGTGCCACCAGCAGACGGGACTTCTACGAGCAGTACTTC.

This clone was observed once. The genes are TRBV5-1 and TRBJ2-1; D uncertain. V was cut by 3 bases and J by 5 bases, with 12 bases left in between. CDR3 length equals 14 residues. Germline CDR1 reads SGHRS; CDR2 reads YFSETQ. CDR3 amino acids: CASSSGSLHNEQFF. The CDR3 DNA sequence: TGCGCCAGCAGCTCTGGATCACTCCACAATGAGCAGTTCTTC.